This entry is about one T cell receptor (beta chain). The table came from immunoSEQ multiplex PCR; TCRdb's copy has only in-frame clones and leaves some out. Among nearly 250,000 clones, more than 70% were seen once, and the ten largest hold approximately 2.1%. The data stem from a study of blood T cell repertoires in COVID-19. Study-wide context: T cells, B-cell-depleted T cells, or PBMCs provided the cDNA or gDNA that served as material.

The CDR3 covers 12 residues. The age range of participants was 18 to 89 years, with residence in under 30 US areas. Resolution of symptoms, clearance, or two negative PCRs was present in recovered Cohort 3 donors. J is TRBJ1-3 and V is TRBV21-1. TRBV21-1 counts as a pseudogene. Material for sequencing was PBMCs or T cells enriched from blood (not recorded which). This receptor was taken from a woman in her fifties or sixties who had recovered from COVID-19. CDR3 DNA sequence: TGTGCCAGCAGTTTTCGGGGAAACACCATATATTTT. Protein: CASSFRGNTIYF.